This T cell receptor (beta chain) was documented in a study of molecular identifiers for immune sequencing clone quantification. TCRdb re-called the PCR reads with MiXCR, one entry per CDR3 protein. Of about 10,000 distinct CDR3 sequences listed, around 20% were seen once; the top ten hold around 1.5%. This clonotype was detected ten times or more. V was cut by 0 bases and J by 1 base, with 5 bases left in between. Germline assignment: CDR1 SGHNT and CDR2 YYREEE (reference sequence). CDR3 size: 13 residues. Sequenced: naive CD8+ T cells from blood, with Jurkat cell RNA spiked in. Subset: FACS-sorted CD8+CD4-CCR7+CD45RA+ naive T cells. The receptor's source is a human donor in good health. Some libraries in this study had Jurkat cell RNA spiked in. The V and J genes are TRBV5-4 and TRBJ2-7; D gene uncertain. CDR3 residues: CASSLDLSYEQYF. CDR3 sequence (DNA): TGTGCCAGCAGCTTGGACTTGTCCTACGAGCAGTACTTC.